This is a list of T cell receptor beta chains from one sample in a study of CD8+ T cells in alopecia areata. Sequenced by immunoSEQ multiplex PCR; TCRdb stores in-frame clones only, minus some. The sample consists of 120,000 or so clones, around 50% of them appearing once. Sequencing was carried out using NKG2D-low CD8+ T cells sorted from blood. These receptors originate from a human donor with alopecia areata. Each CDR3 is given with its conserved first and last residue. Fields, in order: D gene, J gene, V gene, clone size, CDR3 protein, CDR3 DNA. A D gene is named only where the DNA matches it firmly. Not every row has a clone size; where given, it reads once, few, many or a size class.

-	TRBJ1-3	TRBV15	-	CATSRVADTGDTIYF	TGTGCCACCAGCAGAGTGGCAGATACGGGGGACACCATATATTTT
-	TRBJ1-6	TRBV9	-	CASSVSQENSPLHF	TGTGCCAGCAGCGTGTCTCAGGAGAATTCACCCCTCCACTTT
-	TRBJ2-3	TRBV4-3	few	CASSQDPHWADTQYF	TGCGCCAGCAGCCAAGATCCCCATTGGGCAGATACGCAGTATTTT
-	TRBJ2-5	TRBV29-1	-	CSAVKETQYF	TGCAGCGCTGTAAAGGAGACCCAGTACTTC
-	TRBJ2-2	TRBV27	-	CASSWANTGELFF	TGTGCCAGCAGTTGGGCGAACACCGGGGAGCTGTTTTTT
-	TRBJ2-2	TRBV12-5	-	CASGLGGTGELFF	TGTGCTAGTGGCCTCGGGGGCACCGGGGAGCTGTTTTTT
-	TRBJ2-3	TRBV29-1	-	CSVEEGLQGF	TGCAGCGTTGAAGAAGGACTGCAGGGCTTT
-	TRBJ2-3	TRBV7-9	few	CASSLDAGDTQYF	TGTGCCAGCAGCTTAGACGCGGGAGATACGCAGTATTTT
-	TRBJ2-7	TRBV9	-	CASSATYTQGNEQYF	TGTGCCAGCAGCGCGACTTACACTCAGGGGAACGAGCAGTACTTC
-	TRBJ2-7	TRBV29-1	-	CSVMSVTSYEQYF	TGCAGCGTTATGTCGGTTACCAGCTACGAGCAGTACTTC